The clone carrying this T cell receptor (beta chain) was seen a handful of times. Its cognate antigen is unknown. Use of 60 Vbeta and 13 Jbeta primers characterized the PCR. Original processing methods: Among the unique TCR beta chains that a later analysis counted, about 79 million in all, about 12 million were shared. Sequenced by immunoSEQ multiplex PCR; TCRdb stores in-frame clones only, minus some. V, J and clone size are taken as reported in that table, and D and trimming were inferred from the DNA itself. The sample shows around 97,000 clones, around a tenth of them seen only once. The germline V gene encodes CDR1 MNHEY and CDR2 SMNVEV (reference sequence). CDR3 size: 14 residues. The V and J ends lost 2 bases and 2 bases respectively, with 10 bases between them. The sample originates from a study of cytomegalovirus exposure and HLA in healthy donors. Study-level findings and limits: In a later analysis, TCR beta V- and J-gene trimming was associated with a missense DCLRE1C variant.

Sequenced material: PBMCs. The source of this sequence is a man aged 50-60 years in good health and CMV-seropositive. The chain has TRBV27 and TRBJ2-7; D possibly corresponds to TRBD1 (5 bases). In DNA form, the CDR3 reads TGTGCCAGCAGTTTAAGGGGCGAAACCTACGAGCAGTACTTC. Amino acid sequence: CASSLRGETYEQYF.